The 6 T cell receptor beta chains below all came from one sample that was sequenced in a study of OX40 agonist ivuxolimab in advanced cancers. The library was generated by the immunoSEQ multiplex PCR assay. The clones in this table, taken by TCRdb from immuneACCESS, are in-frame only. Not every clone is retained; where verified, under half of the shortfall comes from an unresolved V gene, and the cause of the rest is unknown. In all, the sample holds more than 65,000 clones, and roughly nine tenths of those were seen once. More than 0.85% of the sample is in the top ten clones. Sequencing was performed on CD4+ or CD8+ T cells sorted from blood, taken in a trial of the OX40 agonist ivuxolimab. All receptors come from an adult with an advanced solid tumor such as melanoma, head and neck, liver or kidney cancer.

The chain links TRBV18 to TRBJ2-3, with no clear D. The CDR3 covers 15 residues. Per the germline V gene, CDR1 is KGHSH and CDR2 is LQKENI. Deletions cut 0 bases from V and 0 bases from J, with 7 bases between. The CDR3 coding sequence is TGTGCCAGCTCACCACCCGTGCCGAGCACAGATACGCAGTATTTT. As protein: CASSPPVPSTDTQYF.

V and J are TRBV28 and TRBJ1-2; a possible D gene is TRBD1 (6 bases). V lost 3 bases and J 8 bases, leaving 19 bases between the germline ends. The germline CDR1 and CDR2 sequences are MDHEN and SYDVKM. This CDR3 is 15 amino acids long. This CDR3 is CASSFGGRQSEGYTF. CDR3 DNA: TGTGCCAGCAGTTTTGGGGGCAGGCAGTCAGAGGGCTACACCTTC.

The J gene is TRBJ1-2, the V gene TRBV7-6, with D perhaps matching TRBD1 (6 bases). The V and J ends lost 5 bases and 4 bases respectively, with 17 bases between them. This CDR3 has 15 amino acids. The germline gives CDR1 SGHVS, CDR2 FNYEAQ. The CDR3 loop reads CASSPGGGLGYGYTF. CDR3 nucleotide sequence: TGTGCCAGCAGCCCTGGGGGCGGACTAGGCTATGGCTACACCTTC.

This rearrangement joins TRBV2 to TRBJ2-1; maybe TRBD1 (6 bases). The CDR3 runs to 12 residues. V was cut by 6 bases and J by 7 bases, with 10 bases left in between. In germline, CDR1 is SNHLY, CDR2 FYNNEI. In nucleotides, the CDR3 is TGTGCCAGCAGCGATCAGGGGAATGAGCAGTTCTTC. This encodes CASSDQGNEQFF.

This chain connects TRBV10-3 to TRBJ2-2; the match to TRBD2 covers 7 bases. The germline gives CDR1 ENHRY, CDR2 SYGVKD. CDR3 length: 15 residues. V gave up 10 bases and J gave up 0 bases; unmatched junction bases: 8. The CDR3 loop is CATFRGVPNTGELFF. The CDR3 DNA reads TGTGCCACCTTCCGGGGGGTGCCGAACACCGGGGAGCTGTTTTTT.

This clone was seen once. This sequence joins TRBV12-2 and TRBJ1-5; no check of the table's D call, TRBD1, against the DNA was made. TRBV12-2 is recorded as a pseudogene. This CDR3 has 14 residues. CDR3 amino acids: CASRDRGDNQPQHF. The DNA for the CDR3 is TGTGCAAGTCGGGACAGGGGGGACAATCAGCCCCAGCATTTT.